This entry is about one T cell receptor beta chain. It lacks a known antigen. Qualities for individual bases were not recorded, and no much larger clone is one base off. This specimen comes from a study of radiotherapy plus CTLA-4 blockade in lung cancer (dated by TCRdb to 2016 to 2019). Study-level background: Objective responses were observed in more than 15% of enrolled patients, and disease control was achieved in 31%.

Focal radiation therapy combined with CTLA-4 blockade (ipilimumab) was tested in patients with chemo-refractory metastatic non-small-cell lung cancer. The library was made by the immunoSEQ multiplex PCR assay. In its TCRdb copy, this immuneACCESS table keeps in-frame sequences only and misses some clones. Where compared with another copy, unresolved V genes explain less than half of these, and the others have no known cause. A total of approximately 100,000 clones appear in this sample, around 85% of them only once. The top ten hold 2% to 3% of the sample. General study outcomes and caveats: The strongest predictors of response, as reported, were early dynamic changes in blood T cell clones along with a rise in serum interferon-beta after radiation. After treatment with radiotherapy and ipilimumab, TCR clones that originated in tumors expanded in peripheral blood.

Via the germline V gene, CDR1 is KGHSH and CDR2 LQKENI. A distance of 19 bases separates the germline ends of V and J, which lose 6 bases and 7 bases respectively. From the cysteine up to the phenylalanine, the CDR3 has a length of 15 residues. The only DNA kept is the CDR3, 45 bases in frame from the first base. The V and J genes are TRBV18 and TRBJ2-4, and perhaps TRBD1 as D gene, on 6 matching bases. This clonotype was sampled from a human donor with non-small cell lung cancer that progressed on radiotherapy plus ipilimumab. Some clones in this sample may be carry-over from other donors' samples. This sample comprised peripheral blood, obtained from a patient treated with radiotherapy plus ipilimumab. The sequenced DNA is TGTGCCAGCTCCATTGGGACATCCAAGGGTAACATTCAGTACTTC. Translated, this is CASSIGTSKGNIQYF.